The 31 T cell receptor beta chains reported below all come from one sample, sequenced in a study of shared clonotypes between healthy human individuals. The repertoire was sequenced with immunoSEQ multiplex PCR; TCRdb's copy has only in-frame clones and lacks some. The sample records roughly 2,000,000 clones, just over 90% being singletons. Naivety among CD8 cells was defined by CD45RO negativity and positive CCR7 selection, thereby excluding terminally differentiated effector memory CD45RA+ cells. Sequencing used naive CD8+ T cells from PBMCs. Every receptor here comes from a young man in good health. Some clones in this sample may be carry-over from other donors' samples.

This chain connects TRBV9 to TRBJ2-5; D might be TRBD1 (5 bases). The CDR3 is 16 residues long. The V end was cut by 3 bases, the J end by 5 bases, with 20 bases between. The germline V gene has CDR1 SGDLS and CDR2 YYNGEE. The CDR3 bases are TGTGCCAGCAGCGGTTCAGGGTCCACGACGCTGGAGACCCAGTACTTC. Translated: CASSGSGSTTLETQYF.

The CDR3: CASSLGITGELFF. The DNA for the CDR3 is TGTGCCAGCAGCTTAGGGATCACCGGGGAGCTGTTTTTT. The J gene is TRBJ2-2, the V gene TRBV5-6; D gene unclear. The V gene lost 2 bases and the J gene lost 4 bases, with 6 bases spanning the gap. The CDR3 has 13 amino acids. CDR1 is SGHDT, CDR2 YYEEEE, per germline.

This chain connects TRBV28 to TRBJ2-3, with unresolved D. Germline V gene sequence: CDR1 MDHEN, CDR2 SYDVKM. Deletions cut 2 bases from V and 6 bases from J, with 12 bases between. The CDR3 has 14 amino acids. In DNA, the CDR3 is TGTGCCAGCAGTTTAGGATCTCCCATGGATACGCAGTATTTT. Its protein is CASSLGSPMDTQYF.

This chain uses TRBV27 with TRBJ2-1; D remains ambiguous. The germline V gene encodes CDR1 MNHEY and CDR2 SMNVEV (reference sequence). V was shortened by 5 bases and J by 7 bases, with 12 bases between the two germline ends. CDR3 size: 13 residues. The CDR3 spells CASSPLLLNEQFF. Here the CDR3 DNA reads TGTGCCAGCAGTCCTCTCCTGCTTAATGAGCAGTTCTTC.

The V call is TRBV7-9, the J call TRBJ2-7; D is uncertain. Deletions cut 4 bases from V and 8 bases from J, with 15 bases between. The CDR3 has 13 amino acids. Germline values: CDR1 SEHNR, CDR2 FQNEAQ (reference sequence). This CDR3 is CASSSPPFGQQYF. The CDR3 DNA reads as TGTGCCAGCAGCTCCCCCCCGTTCGGGCAGCAGTACTTC.

The chain uses TRBV27 and TRBJ1-2; 10 nucleotides align to TRBD1. CDR3 length equals 14 residues. Germline V gene data show CDR1 as MNHEY and CDR2 as SMNVEV (reference sequence). J lost 8 bases, V lost 4 bases, and 7 bases had no gene match. The CDR3, as DNA: TGTGCCAGCAGTTCTATGGGACAGGGGATCGGCTACACCTTC. Its translation: CASSSMGQGIGYTF.

The chain links TRBV6-5 to TRBJ2-2; D possibly corresponds to TRBD2 (5 bases). Trimming removed 5 bases at V and 6 bases at J, with 13 bases between. This CDR3 is 14 amino acids long. CDR1 and CDR2 from the germline V gene are MNHEY and SVGAGI. In nucleotides, the CDR3 is TGTGCCAGCAGTCCCCGTGTTAGCGCCGGGGAGCTGTTTTTT. It specifies CASSPRVSAGELFF.

V and J are TRBV6-5 and TRBJ1-2; D gene ambiguous. This CDR3 has 13 amino acids. In germline, CDR1 is MNHEY, CDR2 SVGAGI. Trimming removed 5 bases at V and 3 bases at J, with 10 bases between. The CDR3 is CASSASEYYGYTF. CDR3 coding DNA: TGTGCCAGCAGTGCCTCAGAATACTATGGCTACACCTTC.

This clone has just one count. The J gene is TRBJ2-3, the V gene TRBV27; D gene ambiguous. Germline V gene lookup returns CDR1 MNHEY and CDR2 SMNVEV (reference sequence). Trimming took off 5 bases at V and 1 base at J, with 10 bases between the two ends. This CDR3 spans 14 amino acids. The CDR3 DNA sequence: TGTGCCAGCAGTGACGGTTCGGGCACAGATACGCAGTATTTT. Residues: CASSDGSGTDTQYF.

The chain has TRBV27 and TRBJ1-2; 7 nucleotides match TRBD1. The CDR3 length is 14 residues. The ends lost 5 bases at V and 0 bases at J; junction bases unmatched: 3. The germline gives CDR1 MNHEY, CDR2 SMNVEV (reference sequence). The CDR3 bases are TGTGCCAGCAGTCCGACAGGGACTAACTATGGCTACACCTTC. Its translation: CASSPTGTNYGYTF.

The J gene is TRBJ2-3, the V gene TRBV7-8, with 7 bases identical to TRBD2. The CDR3 consists of 18 residues. The germline CDR1 and CDR2 sequences are SGHVS and FQNEAQ. V gave up 2 bases and J gave up 4 bases; unmatched junction bases: 15. The CDR3 loop reads CASSLLEMRERTADTQYF. The CDR3 nucleotides read TGTGCCAGCAGCTTACTCGAGATGCGGGAGCGAACGGCAGATACGCAGTATTTT.

V is TRBV27 and J is TRBJ1-1; 8 nucleotides match TRBD1. V trimming: 5 bases; J trimming: 0 bases; junction bases outside the gene matches: 11. Germline V gene sequence: CDR1 MNHEY, CDR2 SMNVEV (reference sequence). The CDR3 consists of 17 residues. This CDR3 is CASSPMTGVLMNTEAFF. In DNA, the CDR3 is TGTGCCAGCAGTCCGATGACAGGGGTACTAATGAACACTGAAGCTTTCTTT.

The rearrangement links TRBV6-6 to TRBJ2-7; TRBD2 is a possible D gene (5 bases). V was cut by 0 bases and J by 7 bases, with 10 bases left in between. The CDR3 spans 13 residues. The germline gives CDR1 MNHNY, CDR2 SVGAGI (reference sequence). The chain's CDR3 is CASSYSVREEQYF. Written as DNA, the CDR3 is TGTGCCAGCAGTTACTCGGTGAGGGAGGAGCAGTACTTC.

The rearrangement joins TRBV6-5 to TRBJ2-2; D assignment may be TRBD1 or TRBD2 (5 bases each). The germline V and J ends were trimmed by 2 bases and 2 bases, with 9 bases remaining between them. Germline lookup yields CDR1 MNHEY and CDR2 SVGAGI. The CDR3 has 15 amino acids. For the CDR3, the DNA is TGTGCCAGCAGTTACATGGGACCTAACACCGGGGAGCTGTTTTTT. Translated, it gives CASSYMGPNTGELFF.

This chain links TRBV4-1 with TRBJ2-1; 8 positions agree with TRBD2. This CDR3 has 17 amino acids. Germline assignment: CDR1 MGHRA and CDR2 YSYEKL. V lost 0 bases to trimming and J lost 10 bases; unmatched junction nucleotides: 14. Written as DNA, the CDR3 is TGCGCCAGCAGCCAAGAACAACCGGGACTAGTAACACAGGAGCAGTTCTTC. Translating it yields CASSQEQPGLVTQEQFF.

This chain links TRBV5-1 with TRBJ2-7; D tentatively reads TRBD1 or TRBD2 (5 bases each). V was pared by 6 bases and J by 3 bases, with 16 bases between. The CDR3 spans 14 residues. Germline V lookup: CDR1 SGHRS, CDR2 YFSETQ. CDR3 bases: TGCGCCAGCACCACGACAGTTCGGGACTACGAGCAGTACTTC. Translation: CASTTTVRDYEQYF.

Concerning this clone: The same CDR3 can be traced to other DNA sequences in this sample. The chain recombines TRBV27 with TRBJ2-7; unclear D gene. The CDR3 contains 13 residues. Trimming took off 3 bases at V and 3 bases at J, with 9 bases between the two ends. Germline CDR1 MNHEY, CDR2 SMNVEV (reference sequence). For the CDR3, the DNA is TGTGCCAGCAGTTTTGGGTCCGGCTACGAGCAGTACTTC. It is translated as CASSFGSGYEQYF.

The chain combines TRBV9 with TRBJ2-4; 7 bases map to TRBD1. V shed 3 bases, J shed 0 bases, and the junction held 9 bases outside the gene matches. This CDR3 has 17 amino acids. Germline V gene lookup returns CDR1 SGDLS and CDR2 YYNGEE. The CDR3 bases are TGTGCCAGCAGCGGAAACCCAGGGGGAATAGCCAAAAACATTCAGTACTTC. This encodes CASSGNPGGIAKNIQYF.

The chain carries TRBV15 and TRBJ2-1; 8 positions agree with TRBD2. CDR1 is LNHNV, CDR2 YYDKDF, per germline (reference sequence). CDR3 length: 15 residues. The junction had 2 bases not matched to a gene; V was cut back by 1 base and J by 3 bases. CDR3 sequence reads: CATSRAAGVYNEQFF. CDR3 coding DNA: TGTGCCACCAGCAGAGCAGCGGGAGTCTACAATGAGCAGTTCTTC.

The chain carries TRBV5-1 and TRBJ2-1, with 8 nucleotides matching TRBD1. J was trimmed by 4 bases and V by 7 bases; bases with no gene match: 10. CDR3 length: 15 residues. In germline, CDR1 is SGHRS, CDR2 YFSETQ. CDR3 nucleotides: TGCGCCAGCCGACTCTCACAGGGGGGTTACAATGAGCAGTTCTTC. It is translated as CASRLSQGGYNEQFF.

V is TRBV29-1 and J is TRBJ1-2; TRBD1 might be the D (6 bases). Trimming left V 6 bases short and J 4 bases short, with 21 bases between. The length of the CDR3 is 15 residues. Germline V gene data show CDR1 as SQVTM and CDR2 as ANQGSEA. The CDR3 sequence: CSVEGGRVGPYGYTF. The CDR3 bases are TGCAGCGTCGAGGGGGGCAGGGTCGGGCCCTATGGCTACACCTTC.

This clone was seen more than once but under ten times. The chain combines TRBV28 with TRBJ1-1, with D perhaps TRBD1 (5 bases). V lost 4 bases to trimming and J lost 4 bases, with 16 bases between them. This CDR3 spans 15 amino acids. Germline values: CDR1 MDHEN, CDR2 SYDVKM. CDR3: CASSSLQVVVTEAFF. In DNA form, the CDR3 reads TGTGCCAGCAGTTCCCTACAGGTAGTAGTCACTGAAGCTTTCTTT.

This sequence joins TRBV27 and TRBJ2-1; TRBD2 agrees at 13 bases. Germline trimming cut 6 bases from V and 8 bases from J; bases unmatched to any gene: 7. The CDR3 totals 15 residues. The germline V gene has CDR1 MNHEY and CDR2 SMNVEV (reference sequence). The CDR3 coding sequence is TGTGCCAGCAGATGGACTAGCGGGAGTTTAGATGAGCAGTTCTTC. This sequence encodes CASRWTSGSLDEQFF.

This clone was counted a few times. The junction and the germline gene differ at one end; a read error may be behind it. The V call is TRBV15, the J call TRBJ1-1; D is possibly TRBD1 (6 bases). Germline CDR1 is LNHNV and CDR2 is YYDKDF (reference sequence). The CDR3 spans 12 residues. The CDR3 is CATSGRTQGYVF. CDR3 DNA: TGTGCCACCAGCGGACGAACACAGGGATACGTCTTT.

This chain connects TRBV5-4 to TRBJ2-5; D is unclear. This CDR3 has 15 residues. Between the trimmed V and J ends, which lost 1 base and 1 base, there was a span of 11 bases. Looked up from germline, CDR1 is SGHNT and CDR2 is YYREEE (reference sequence). The CDR3 reads CASSLSPRSQETQYF. The CDR3 DNA reads as TGTGCCAGCAGCTTGTCGCCCAGGAGCCAAGAGACCCAGTACTTC.

The chain joins TRBV28 to TRBJ1-1, with D possibly being TRBD1 (6 bases). This CDR3 has 16 amino acids. Trimming took 1 base from V and 5 from J, leaving 17 bases between them. Germline loops: CDR1 MDHEN, CDR2 SYDVKM. The CDR3 coding sequence is TGTGCCAGCAGTTTATACGTGGGGGCGCGGGGAACTGAAGCTTTCTTT. Amino acids: CASSLYVGARGTEAFF.

This clone occurred once. This chain connects TRBV6-1 to TRBJ2-1, with TRBD2 matching over 12 bases. The CDR3 spans 16 residues. V gave up 3 bases and J gave up 4 bases; unmatched junction bases: 4. Looked up from germline, CDR1 is MNHNS and CDR2 is SASEGT. CDR3 amino acids: CASSDPGLAGYNEQFF. CDR3 DNA: TGTGCCAGCAGTGACCCCGGACTAGCGGGGTACAATGAGCAGTTCTTC.

V usage is TRBV10-3 and J usage is TRBJ1-2, with D hard to call. Trimming took off 4 bases at V and 7 bases at J, with 13 bases between the two ends. Looked up from germline, CDR1 is ENHRY and CDR2 is SYGVKD. CDR3 length equals 13 residues. CDR3 sequence (DNA): TGTGCCATCAGTGCTGGGGTTGCGGGTGGCTACACCTTC. Protein: CAISAGVAGGYTF.

This clone was observed a single time. J is TRBJ2-1 and V is TRBV6-1; weak D call: TRBD2 (6 bases). Germline assignment: CDR1 MNHNS and CDR2 SASEGT. The CDR3 is 14 amino acids. Trimming removed 11 bases at V and 0 bases at J, with 14 bases between. For the CDR3, the DNA is TGTGCCCTCGACGGCGGGATCTCCTACAATGAGCAGTTCTTC. Encoded protein: CALDGGISYNEQFF.

V usage is TRBV27 and J usage is TRBJ1-1; 12 positions agree with TRBD1. The CDR3 totals 15 residues. After removal of 5 bases from V and 11 bases from J, the junction contained 12 bases not matched to a gene. The germline V gene encodes CDR1 MNHEY and CDR2 SMNVEV (reference sequence). The CDR3 region is CASSAVGTGGLEAFF. CDR3 DNA sequence: TGTGCCAGCAGTGCCGTCGGGACAGGGGGCTTGGAGGCTTTCTTT.

V usage is TRBV5-8 and J usage is TRBJ1-3; TRBD1 might be the D (5 bases). V was trimmed by 0 bases and J by 2 bases, leaving 9 bases between them. The CDR3 has 15 amino acids. Germline loops: CDR1 SGHTS, CDR2 YDEGEE. CDR3 amino acids: CASSLEGLAGNTIYF. CDR3 in DNA: TGTGCCAGCAGCTTGGAGGGGTTGGCTGGAAACACCATATATTTT.